This T cell receptor beta chain was sequenced in a study of T and B cells in COVID-19 patients. Study-level results: CD4+, regulatory T cell, CD8+ and sorted SARS-CoV-2-responsive or tetramer+ T cells were not yet sequenced.

In this sample, this clonotype turned up a few times. Its antigen remains unknown. From blood, 250-500 ng of genomic DNA served as TRB template. Multiplex PCR with BIOMED2 TRB-A/B primer pools amplified TRB rearrangements. TCRdb reprocessed the multiplex PCR reads with MiXCR, giving one entry per CDR3 protein. The sample yields approximately 16,000 distinct CDR3 sequences, around a quarter seen once. Germline V lookup: CDR1 MNHNS, CDR2 SASEGT. Trimming shortened V by 11 bases and J by 0 bases, and 16 bases separated the two germline ends. This CDR3 region has 14 residues. The gene calls are TRBV6-1 and TRBJ2-5; D gene uncertain. Source material: blood. This sequence was found in a human donor who had recovered from COVID-19. DNA of the CDR3: TGTGCCGGGTCGGACGCTGGGTACCAAGAGACCCAGTACTTC. It translates to CAGSDAGYQETQYF.